Listed below are T cell receptor beta chains from one sample, sequenced in a study of blood T cell repertoires in COVID-19. Sequenced by immunoSEQ multiplex PCR; TCRdb stores in-frame clones only, minus some. The table records some 90,000 clones, 86% of them present only once. Sequencing was carried out using peripheral blood. The origin of the receptors is a human donor in a cohort sampled during active COVID-19. Each CDR3 is given with its conserved first and last residue. The D gene is left open where the match is weak.

V	D	J	DNA	CDR3
TRBV14	TRBD1	TRBJ2-1	TGTGCCAGCAGCCAAGAGGGGGACAGGGTGCGGTACAATGAGCAGTTCTTC	CASSQEGDRVRYNEQFF
TRBV30	NA	TRBJ2-2	TGTGCCCACACATTGTACGGGGAGCTGTTTTTT	CAHTLYGELFF
TRBV14	NA	TRBJ2-1	TGTGCCAGCAGCCACGGACATCTGGAATACAATGAGCAGTTCTTC	CASSHGHLEYNEQFF
TRBV5-1	TRBD2	TRBJ2-2	TGCGCCAGCAGCTTGGCCCAGACTAGCGCCGGGGAGCTGTTTTTT	CASSLAQTSAGELFF
TRBV13	TRBD2	TRBJ2-5	TGTGCCAGCAGCCCCCTAGCGGGAGGGCAAGAGACCCAGTACTTC	CASSPLAGGQETQYF
TRBV6-5	TRBD1	TRBJ1-6	TGTGCCAGCAGTTACTCGGGACAGCTGAGTAATTCACCCCTCCACTTT	CASSYSGQLSNSPLHF
TRBV7-2	TRBD1	TRBJ1-4	TGTGCCAGCAGTCGTATCGGGACAGGGTATGAAAAACTGTTTTTT	CASSRIGTGYEKLFF
TRBV18	TRBD1	TRBJ2-7	TGTGCCAGCTCACCATCGGGGACAGGGCGATACGAGCAGTACTTC	CASSPSGTGRYEQYF
TRBV3-1/TRBV3-2	NA	TRBJ1-1	TGTGCCAGCAGCCGGGGATTGCGGGACCGCACTGAAGCTTTCTTT	CASSRGLRDRTEAFF
TRBV4-3	TRBD1	TRBJ2-1	TGCGCCAGCAGCCAGGATTCCAGGGGGCGGAATGAGCAGTTCTTC	CASSQDSRGRNEQFF